A single sample is the source of the 12 T cell receptor beta chains below, sequenced in a study of T cell responses to AZD1222 COVID-19 vaccine (dated by TCRdb to about 2021). The sample's time point label, in plain terms: baseline before first vaccination. The receptor library was made with the immunoSEQ multiplex PCR assay. Drawn from immuneACCESS, this table holds only the in-frame rearrangements with V and J called that TCRdb kept. Clones are partly lost; checked studies trace under half to an unresolved V gene and leave the rest unexplained. This sample is represented by under 200,000 clones; around 94% of them were singletons. The ten largest make up 1% to 1.5% of the sample. The sequencing used peripheral blood, collected on day 0 of AZD1222 vaccination. These receptors originate from an adult in good health.

J is TRBJ1-1 and V is TRBV18; D not certain. The CDR3 covers 14 residues. Germline V gene data show CDR1 as KGHSH and CDR2 as LQKENI. The V gene lost 1 base and the J gene lost 1 base, with 7 bases spanning the gap. CDR3 DNA sequence: TGTGCCAGCTCACCACTGACGGAGAACACTGAAGCTTTCTTT. It yields the protein CASSPLTENTEAFF.

J is TRBJ2-2 and V is TRBV18; D possibly uses TRBD1 or TRBD2 (5 bases each). The CDR3 is made up of 14 amino acids. The germline V gene has CDR1 KGHSH and CDR2 LQKENI. V lost 3 bases, J lost 7 bases, and 12 bases lay in between. The CDR3 coding sequence is TGTGCCAGCTCACCTCCGGGACGTGGCGGGGAGCTGTTTTTT. Its translation: CASSPPGRGGELFF.

The rearrangement uses TRBV4-2 and TRBJ2-7, with unresolved D. Trimming cost V 1 base and J 5 bases, with 9 bases left between them. The germline gives CDR1 LGHNA, CDR2 YNFKEQ. The CDR3 loop spans 13 amino acids. CDR3 bases: TGTGCCAGCAGCCAAGGAAGGTGGGACGAGCAGTACTTC. Protein: CASSQGRWDEQYF.

V gene TRBV5-8 combines with J gene TRBJ1-2; D uncertain. Trimming pared 3 bases from V and 2 bases from J, leaving 8 bases between. The CDR3 extends over 13 amino acids. CDR1 is SGHTS, CDR2 YDEGEE, per germline. CDR3 bases: TGTGCCAGCAGCTGGCCGGGGAACTATGGCTACACCTTC. Translation: CASSWPGNYGYTF.

This clone was detected once. The CDR3 region is CASTKGGNSGELFF. The DNA for the CDR3 is TGTGCCAGCACCAAAGGAGGAAATTCCGGGGAGCTGTTTTTT. The chain carries TRBV27 and TRBJ2-2, with a tentative D call TRBD2 (5 bases). The CDR3 is 14 residues long. CDR1 is MNHEY and CDR2 is SMNVEV in the germline V gene (reference sequence). V was trimmed by 7 bases and J by 6 bases, leaving 15 bases between them.

The chain carries TRBV2 and TRBJ2-1; maybe TRBD2 (7 bases). The germline CDR1 and CDR2 sequences are SNHLY and FYNNEI. With 4 bases removed from V and 7 bases from J, the gap between germline ends came to 23 bases. The length of the CDR3 is 17 residues. The CDR3 region has the DNA TGTGCCAGCAGTGCGAGGGGGGGGGCCCCACCGGGAAATGAGCAGTTCTTC. Its protein product is CASSARGGAPPGNEQFF. Drawing the rest from reference TRBV2 and TRBJ2-1, the complete variable domain is EPEVTQTPSHQVTQMGQEVILRCVPISNHLYFYWYRQILGQKVEFLVSFYNNEISEKSEIFDDQFSVERPDGSNFTLKIRSTKLEDSAMYFCASSARGGAPPGNEQFFGPGTRLTVL.

The chain employs TRBV5-1 and TRBJ2-3; 10 bases are shared with TRBD2. The CDR3 spans 17 residues. Germline values: CDR1 SGHRS, CDR2 YFSETQ. After removal of 5 bases from V and 3 bases from J, the junction contained 12 bases not matched to a gene. The CDR3 loop is CASSPSSLAGGTDTQYF. In DNA, the CDR3 is TGCGCCAGCAGTCCTTCCTCATTAGCGGGGGGAACAGATACGCAGTATTTT.

This clone came up once. This sequence joins TRBV7-8 and TRBJ1-2; D not resolved. Trimming removed 1 base from V and 3 bases from J, with 9 bases in between. Germline CDR1 is SGHVS and CDR2 is FQNEAQ. CDR3 length equals 14 residues. CDR3 sequence reads: CASSLGREDYGYTF. In DNA form, the CDR3 reads TGTGCCAGCAGCTTAGGACGGGAAGACTATGGCTACACCTTC. The variable domain in full, with the rest retrieved from reference TRBV7-8 and TRBJ1-2, is GAGVSQSPRYKVAKRGQDVALRCDPISGHVSLFWYQQALGQGPEFLTYFQNEAQLDKSGLPSDRFFAERPEGSVSTLKIQRTQQEDSAVYLCASSLGREDYGYTFGSGTRLTVV.

V usage is TRBV19 and J usage is TRBJ1-5; D gene unclear. Trimming took off 3 bases at V and 0 bases at J, with 9 bases between the two ends. Germline V gene lookup returns CDR1 LNHDA and CDR2 SQIVND (reference sequence). CDR3 length equals 15 residues. The CDR3 spells CASSMSDYSNQPQHF. As DNA, the CDR3 is TGTGCCAGTAGTATGAGCGATTATAGCAATCAGCCCCAGCATTTT.

This clone was seen only a few times. This sequence joins TRBV20-1 and TRBJ2-7; TRBD1 agrees at 8 bases. Germline CDR1 is DFQATT and CDR2 is SNEGSKA (reference sequence). This CDR3 region has 14 residues. V trimming: 3 bases; J trimming: 4 bases; junction bases outside the gene matches: 8. The CDR3 DNA reads as TGCAGTGCTAGTTCCAGGGGGCTGATTTACGAGCAGTACTTC. Translated: CSASSRGLIYEQYF.

The chain uses TRBV5-1 and TRBJ2-7; possible D gene TRBD1, 6 bases. This CDR3 has 14 residues. V lost 4 bases, J lost 6 bases, and 17 bases lay in between. The V gene's germline CDR1 is SGHRS and CDR2 YFSETQ. The CDR3 DNA is TGCGCCAGCAGCCCGGACAGCCATTCGGCCGAGCAGTACTTC. Its protein is CASSPDSHSAEQYF.

This CDR3 is CASSPGDTTNEKLFF. The CDR3 region has the DNA TGTGCCAGCAGCCCGGGGGATACAACTAATGAAAAACTGTTTTTT. V gene TRBV11-2 combines with J gene TRBJ1-4; the D gene is possibly TRBD1 (5 bases). The CDR3 sequence is 15 residues long. Germline assignment: CDR1 SGHAT and CDR2 FQNNGV. V was pared by 5 bases and J by 0 bases, with 10 bases between.